These 9 T cell receptor beta chains were sequenced from one sample in a study of blood T cell repertoires in COVID-19. Some clones are missing from TCRdb's copy, which holds only in-frame ones; the method was immunoSEQ multiplex PCR. Among roughly 150,000 clones, 85% to 90% were seen once, and the ten largest hold approximately 4%. The sample taken for sequencing was peripheral blood. The source is a woman in her seventies with acute or convalescent COVID-19.

The genes are TRBV5-1 and TRBJ2-5; TRBD1 agrees at 7 bases. The CDR3 totals 15 residues. V was pared by 1 base and J by 2 bases, with 5 bases of the junction left unmatched. Per the germline V gene, CDR1 is SGHRS and CDR2 is YFSETQ. CDR3 residues: CASSLTGTVQETQYF. In nucleotides, the CDR3 is TGCGCCAGCAGCTTGACCGGGACAGTACAAGAGACCCAGTACTTC.

This clone was counted a few times. The genes are TRBV2 and TRBJ2-2; TRBD1 matches at 11 bases. The length of the CDR3 is 14 residues. Unmatched junction bases numbered 4, after V lost 7 bases and J lost 6 bases. Germline V CDR1 and CDR2: SNHLY, FYNNEI. In DNA form, the CDR3 reads TGTGCCAGCAAAGGGACAGGGGGGTCCGGGGAGCTGTTTTTT. This translates into CASKGTGGSGELFF.

CDR3 nucleotides: TGTGCCAGCAGCCAGAGCCAATACGAGCAGTACTTC. Its protein is CASSQSQYEQYF. The rearrangement joins TRBV3-1 (or the pseudogene TRBV3-2) to TRBJ2-7; D is unclear. V lost 3 bases and J lost 4, with 7 bases in between. Per the germline V gene, CDR1 is LGHDT and CDR2 is YNNKEL (reference sequence). The CDR3 totals 12 residues.

The chain has TRBV5-1 and TRBJ2-1; 13 nucleotides line up with TRBD2. The CDR3 has 15 residues. Trimming at V came to 3 bases and at J to 7 bases, leaving 4 bases not matched to a gene. The germline gives CDR1 SGHRS, CDR2 YFSETQ. The CDR3 loop is CASSSGTSGINEQFF. In nucleotides, the CDR3 is TGCGCCAGCAGCTCCGGGACTAGCGGGATTAATGAGCAGTTCTTC. The variable domain in full, with the rest retrieved from reference TRBV5-1 and TRBJ2-1, is KAGVTQTPRYLIKTRGQQVTLSCSPISGHRSVSWYQQTPGQGLQFLFEYFSETQRNKGNFPGRFSGRQFSNSRSEMNVSTLELGDSALYLCASSSGTSGINEQFFGPGTRLTVL.

This clone came up a few times. This rearrangement joins TRBV11-2 to TRBJ2-7; tentative D call: TRBD1 (6 bases). The CDR3 runs to 12 residues. The V end lost 5 bases, the J end lost 6 bases, and 11 bases lay between the germline ends. CDR1 SGHAT and CDR2 FQNNGV come from the germline V gene. In DNA, the CDR3 is TGTGCCAGCAGCCGGACAGTAACCGAGCAGTACTTC. Its translation: CASSRTVTEQYF.

This chain connects TRBV10-3 to TRBJ1-1; possible D gene TRBD1, 5 bases. The germline V gene has CDR1 ENHRY and CDR2 SYGVKD. The CDR3 loop spans 12 amino acids. Trimming took 5 bases from V and 8 from J, leaving 12 bases between them. The CDR3, as DNA: TGTGCCATCAGTTCAGCGACAGTCGAAGCTTTCTTT. This encodes CAISSATVEAFF.

The chain is built from TRBV11-2 and TRBJ1-2; 8 nucleotides match TRBD1. The germline gives CDR1 SGHAT, CDR2 FQNNGV. The CDR3 totals 15 residues. J lost 7 bases, V lost 2 bases, and 9 bases had no gene match. CDR3 coding DNA: TGTGCCAGCAGCTTAACGGGGGACAGGATGGCTGGCTACACCTTC. Amino acid sequence: CASSLTGDRMAGYTF.

The rearrangement uses TRBV28 and TRBJ2-7; 7 nucleotides align to TRBD1. V lost 2 bases to trimming and J lost 1 base; unmatched junction nucleotides: 5. The CDR3 sequence is 15 residues long. From germline, CDR1 is MDHEN and CDR2 SYDVKM. The CDR3 DNA follows: TGTGCCAGCAGTTTAGCAGGGGGATTTTCCTACGAGCAGTACTTC. Translated: CASSLAGGFSYEQYF. The full variable domain, its missing parts supplied by reference TRBV28 and TRBJ2-7, is DVKVTQSSRYLVKRTGEKVFLECVQDMDHENMFWYRQDPGLGLRLIYFSYDVKMKEKGDIPEGYSVSREKKERFSLILESASTNQTSMYLCASSLAGGFSYEQYFGPGTRLTVT.

The chain joins TRBV19 to TRBJ1-4; 7 bases are a match to TRBD1. V was pared by 5 bases and J by 7 bases, with 4 bases of the junction left unmatched. Germline values: CDR1 LNHDA, CDR2 SQIVND (reference sequence). CDR3 length: 13 amino acids. The CDR3 region has the DNA TGTGCCAGTAGTGTCGACAGGGCTGAAAAACTGTTTTTT. It codes for CASSVDRAEKLFF.